A single sample gave rise to the 21 T cell receptor beta chains below, sequenced in a study of regulatory T cells in long-lasting Graves disease. Construction of the TCR beta libraries employed iRepertoire HTBI primers in conjunction with Arm-PCR of CDR3 regions. One entry per CDR3 protein results from TCRdb running MiXCR on the multiplex PCR reads. The table lists around 450,000 distinct CDR3 sequences, 20% to 25% of them singletons. The time point here: persistent/refractory GD, antithyroid drugs over 5 years with positive TRAb. The TCR library was made from RNA extracted from PBMCs. The source material was peripheral blood mononuclear cells (PBMCs), sampled when the disease was refractory, from a patient treated with antithyroid drugs. The receptors shown here come from a female donor with Graves disease.

The chain is built from TRBV30 and TRBJ2-7, with 8 nucleotides matching TRBD2. With 5 bases clipped from V and 0 bases from J, the junction kept 15 bases outside the gene matches. This CDR3 has 17 residues. The germline V gene has CDR1 GTSNPN and CDR2 SVGIG (reference sequence). Here the CDR3 DNA reads TGTGCCTGGGATCGGGGGGGCGACAGCTTAAGCTCCTACGAGCAGTACTTC. It translates to CAWDRGGDSLSSYEQYF.

The chain employs TRBV29-1 and TRBJ2-5; no clear D. The CDR3 spans 13 residues. The germline CDR1 and CDR2 sequences are SQVTM and ANQGSEA. The germline V and J ends were trimmed by 1 base and 1 base, with 7 bases remaining between them. CDR3 DNA: TGCAGCGTTGAAGGGGTCAGCCAAGAGACCCAGTACTTC. Protein: CSVEGVSQETQYF. Full variable domain (outside the CDR3, taken from reference TRBV29-1 and TRBJ2-5): SAVISQKPSRDICQRGTSLTIQCQVDSQVTMMFWYRQQPGQSLTLIATANQGSEATYESGFVIDKFPISRPNLTFSTLTVSNMSPEDSSIYLCSVEGVSQETQYFGPGTRLLVL.

This clonotype was seen only once. Possible read error: a much larger clone is one base away. The chain employs TRBV7-2 and TRBJ2-4; D is possibly TRBD1 (6 bases). V gave up 5 bases and J gave up 5 bases, with 13 bases separating them. The CDR3 length is 14 residues. Germline V lookup: CDR1 SGHTA, CDR2 FQGNSA. The CDR3 sequence: CASSPGTNENIQYF. The CDR3 bases are TGTGCCAGCAGCCCGGGGACAAATGAAAACATTCAGTACTTC.

Many counts were recorded for this clonotype. The chain links TRBV20-1 to TRBJ2-5; 7 bases agree with TRBD2. This CDR3 is built from 14 residues. The ends lost 3 bases at V and 4 bases at J; junction bases unmatched: 8. Germline assignment: CDR1 DFQATT and CDR2 SNEGSKA (reference sequence). CDR3 nucleotide sequence: TGCAGTGCTAGTGAACTAGCGTTGGCAGAGACCCAGTACTTC. This encodes CSASELALAETQYF.

This clonotype occurred many times. V is TRBV28 and J is TRBJ2-2; no definite D call. Trimming stripped 6 bases from V and 4 bases from J, with 18 bases between. Germline V lookup: CDR1 MDHEN, CDR2 SYDVKM. The CDR3 sequence is 16 residues long. The CDR3, as DNA: TGTGCCAGCAGCCCAAGGTGGCGGAACCGCACCGGGGAGCTGTTTTTT. Translation gives CASSPRWRNRTGELFF.

CDR3: CASSPDRGQSNQPQHF. Written as DNA, the CDR3 is TGTGCCAGCAGCCCGGACAGGGGACAGAGCAATCAGCCCCAGCATTTT. The chain couples TRBV7-2 to TRBJ1-5; TRBD1 matches at 9 bases. CDR1 SGHTA and CDR2 FQGNSA come from the germline V gene. The CDR3 has 16 residues. Germline trimming cut 5 bases from V and 1 base from J; bases unmatched to any gene: 6.

This clonotype was found many times. CDR3 bases: TGTGCCAGCAGCTTGGCCCCGGGACACCCTGGGGTTAACACTGAAGCTTTCTTT. Translation gives CASSLAPGHPGVNTEAFF. The chain recombines TRBV5-8 with TRBJ1-1; a weak D match, TRBD1 (6 bases). This CDR3 spans 18 amino acids. The ends were cut back, 0 bases at V and 2 bases at J, with 20 bases in the middle. The germline CDR1 and CDR2 sequences are SGHTS and YDEGEE.

This clonotype appeared many times. This sequence joins TRBV28 and TRBJ1-1, with 10 nucleotides matching TRBD1. V shed 3 bases, J shed 3 bases, and the junction held 4 bases outside the gene matches. CDR1 MDHEN and CDR2 SYDVKM come from the germline V gene. CDR3 size: 15 residues. CDR3 sequence: CASSLTGGKYTEAFF. In DNA, the CDR3 is TGTGCCAGCAGTTTGACAGGGGGCAAGTACACTGAAGCTTTCTTT.

The chain combines TRBV24-1 with TRBJ2-1; 7 bases fit TRBD2. There are 16 residues in the CDR3. CDR1 is KGHDR and CDR2 is SFDVKD in the germline V gene. V dropped 6 bases and J dropped 8; count of bases not matched to a gene: 15. CDR3 loop: CATSPRWGLAVDEQFF. The CDR3 DNA is TGTGCCACCAGTCCCAGGTGGGGTCTAGCGGTCGATGAGCAGTTCTTC.

This clonotype was counted only a few times. This chain uses TRBV11-1 with TRBJ2-2; the D is unclear. The V gene's germline CDR1 is SGHAT and CDR2 FQDESV (reference sequence). CDR3 size: 14 residues. V lost 5 bases to trimming and J lost 0 bases, with 7 bases between them. CDR3 region: CASSEVANTGELFF. The CDR3 bases are TGTGCCAGCAGCGAGGTAGCGAACACCGGGGAGCTGTTTTTT.

DNA of the CDR3: TGTGCCAGCAGCTTCCCCGGGACAGGGGGAAACACTGAAGCTTTCTTT. This sequence encodes CASSFPGTGGNTEAFF. V and J are TRBV7-8 and TRBJ1-1; TRBD1 matches at 11 bases. Germline V gives CDR1 SGHVS, CDR2 FQNEAQ. V was clipped by 3 bases and J by 2 bases; unmatched bases: 5. The CDR3 is made up of 16 amino acids.

A word on this clonotype: A much larger clone differs by one base, so this may be a read error. This chain links TRBV2 with TRBJ1-2; TRBD1 matches 8 bases. Germline-derived CDR1 and CDR2 are SNHLY and FYNNEI. This CDR3 spans 14 amino acids. V was clipped by 6 bases and J by 6 bases; unmatched bases: 9. The CDR3 loop is CASSCGTGRDGYTF. The CDR3 DNA reads as TGTGCCAGCAGCTGTGGGACAGGAAGGGATGGCTACACCTTC.

This clonotype has only a few counts. The rearrangement links TRBV7-9 to TRBJ1-5; tentatively, D is TRBD1 (5 bases). V lost 5 bases and J lost 10, with 15 bases in between. The germline gives CDR1 SEHNR, CDR2 FQNEAQ (reference sequence). The CDR3 sequence is 13 residues long. CDR3 coding DNA: TGTGCCAGCAGCCCGGGCTGGGGGGACCCCCAGCATTTT. Its protein is CASSPGWGDPQHF.

This clonotype was picked up many times. The chain carries TRBV14 and TRBJ2-7; D is ambiguous. The CDR3 loop spans 15 amino acids. Germline V CDR1 and CDR2: SGHDN, FVKESK. Deletions cut 0 bases from V and 4 bases from J, with 13 bases between. The CDR3 bases are TGTGCCAGCAGCCAAGATTGGGCCTTTCCTTACGAGCAGTACTTC. Its protein is CASSQDWAFPYEQYF.

J is TRBJ2-3 and V is TRBV20-1; D may be TRBD1 (6 bases). Germline V CDR1 and CDR2: DFQATT, SNEGSKA (reference sequence). Trimming removed 8 bases at V and 7 bases at J, with 22 bases between. The CDR3 contains 14 residues. This chain's CDR3 is CSPPGRGVKNTQYF. CDR3 DNA sequence: TGCAGTCCCCCAGGCAGGGGCGTAAAAAATACGCAGTATTTT.

V gene TRBV9 combines with J gene TRBJ1-2; no reliable D call. V lost 0 bases, J lost 2 bases, and 8 bases lay in between. CDR1 is SGDLS, CDR2 YYNGEE, per germline. The CDR3 has 14 amino acids. The CDR3 bases are TGTGCCAGCAGCGTAGCTAATCCAAACTATGGCTACACCTTC. Translation: CASSVANPNYGYTF. The complete variable domain, with remaining parts taken from reference TRBV9 and TRBJ1-2, reads DSGVTQTPKHLITATGQRVTLRCSPRSGDLSVYWYQQSLDQGLQFLIQYYNGEERAKGNILERFSAQQFPDLHSELNLSSLELGDSALYFCASSVANPNYGYTFGSGTRLTVV.

This clonotype was seen repeatedly, ten times or more. This chain joins TRBV20-1 and TRBJ1-1, with 7 nucleotides matching TRBD1. Germline V gene sequence: CDR1 DFQATT, CDR2 SNEGSKA (reference sequence). The CDR3 consists of 14 residues. Trimming removed 6 bases from V and 4 bases from J; junction bases left unmatched: 11. The CDR3 here is CSAIEEGAGTEAFF. In nucleotides, the CDR3 is TGCAGTGCCATTGAGGAGGGGGCAGGCACTGAAGCTTTCTTT.

This chain uses TRBV5-1 with TRBJ1-1; a possible D gene is TRBD1 (6 bases). This CDR3 is 14 amino acids long. The ends were cut back, 0 bases at V and 5 bases at J, with 11 bases in the middle. Germline assignment: CDR1 SGHRS and CDR2 YFSETQ. This chain's CDR3 is CASSLEGVGTEAFF. In nucleotides, the CDR3 is TGCGCCAGCAGCTTGGAGGGGGTAGGGACTGAAGCTTTCTTT.

J is TRBJ1-5 and V is TRBV19, with D possibly being TRBD1 (5 bases). The germline V gene has CDR1 LNHDA and CDR2 SQIVND (reference sequence). V was shortened by 5 bases and J by 0 bases, with 8 bases between the two germline ends. The CDR3 length is 14 residues. CDR3 DNA: TGTGCCAGTAGTCACCAGGGTAGCAATCAGCCCCAGCATTTT. Translation gives CASSHQGSNQPQHF.

V is TRBV24-1 and J is TRBJ2-3; D remains ambiguous. This CDR3 comprises 13 residues. Deletions cut 3 bases from V and 1 base from J, with 4 bases between. The germline CDR1 and CDR2 sequences are KGHDR and SFDVKD. CDR3 in amino acids: CATSDGGTDTQYF. CDR3 DNA: TGTGCCACCAGTGATGGCGGCACAGATACGCAGTATTTT.

Many counts were recorded for this clonotype. The chain combines TRBV28 with TRBJ1-5, with 8 bases identical to TRBD1. Unmatched junction bases numbered 6, after V lost 8 bases and J lost 3 bases. From germline, CDR1 is MDHEN and CDR2 SYDVKM. The CDR3 is 14 residues long. CDR3 in DNA: TGTGCCAGCGGGGACAGGTCCTTCAATCAGCCCCAGCATTTT. It yields the protein CASGDRSFNQPQHF.